Listed here is a single TCR beta chain. This sample was taken from a study of blood T cell repertoires in COVID-19. The V gene lost 3 bases and the J gene lost 2 bases, with 11 bases spanning the gap. The CDR3 loop spans 15 amino acids. From germline, CDR1 is LNHDA and CDR2 SQIVND (reference sequence). Data came from immunoSEQ multiplex PCR; TCRdb stores just in-frame clones and leaves some out. The sample shows over 90,000 clones, 87% of them seen only once. The chain joins TRBV19 to TRBJ1-5; weak D call: TRBD1 (5 bases). The sequenced sample consisted of peripheral blood. This clonotype was sampled from a human donor in a cohort sampled during active COVID-19. The CDR3, as DNA: TGTGCCAGTAGTATCGGGGGATATCGCAATCAGCCCCAGCATTTT. It encodes CASSIGGYRNQPQHF.